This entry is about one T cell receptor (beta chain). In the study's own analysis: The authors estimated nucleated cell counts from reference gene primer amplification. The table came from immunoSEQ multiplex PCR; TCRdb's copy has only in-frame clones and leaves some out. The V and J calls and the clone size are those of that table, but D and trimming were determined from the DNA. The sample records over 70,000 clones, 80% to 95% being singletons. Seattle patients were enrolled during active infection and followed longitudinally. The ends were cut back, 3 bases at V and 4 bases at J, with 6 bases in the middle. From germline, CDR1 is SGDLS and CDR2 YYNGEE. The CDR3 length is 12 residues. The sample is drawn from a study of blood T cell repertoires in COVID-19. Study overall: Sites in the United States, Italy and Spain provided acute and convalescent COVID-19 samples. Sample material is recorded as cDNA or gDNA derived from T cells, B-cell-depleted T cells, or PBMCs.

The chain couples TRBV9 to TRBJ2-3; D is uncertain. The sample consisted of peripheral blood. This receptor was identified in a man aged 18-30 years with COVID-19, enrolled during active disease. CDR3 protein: CASSALPDTQYF. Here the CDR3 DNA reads TGTGCCAGCAGCGCTCTACCAGATACGCAGTATTTT.